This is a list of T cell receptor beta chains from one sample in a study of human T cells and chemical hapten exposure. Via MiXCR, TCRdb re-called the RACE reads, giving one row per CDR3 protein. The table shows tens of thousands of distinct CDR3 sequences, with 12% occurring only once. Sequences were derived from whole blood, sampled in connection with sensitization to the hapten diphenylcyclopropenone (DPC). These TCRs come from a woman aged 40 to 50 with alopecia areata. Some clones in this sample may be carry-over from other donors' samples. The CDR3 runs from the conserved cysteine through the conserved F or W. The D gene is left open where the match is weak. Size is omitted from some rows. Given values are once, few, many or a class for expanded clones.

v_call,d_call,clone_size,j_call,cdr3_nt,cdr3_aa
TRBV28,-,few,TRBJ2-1,TGTGCCAGCAGCCCCCCCCGGGGGTGGAATGAGCAGTTCTTC,CASSPPRGWNEQFF
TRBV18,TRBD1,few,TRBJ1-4,TGTGCCAGCTCACCAACGGGGGACAGTGCTAATGAAAAACTGTTTTTT,CASSPTGDSANEKLFF
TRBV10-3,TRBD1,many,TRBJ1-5,TGTGCCATCAGGGGGACAGGGAATCAGCCCCAGCATTTT,CAIRGTGNQPQHF
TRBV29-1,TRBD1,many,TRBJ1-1,TGCAGCGCCCGTTTTCAGACAGGGGGAACTGAAGCTTTCTTT,CSARFQTGGTEAFF
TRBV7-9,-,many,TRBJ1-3,TGTGCCAGCAGCTCACCCCTGGGGCAAAACTCTGGAAACACCATATATTTT,CASSSPLGQNSGNTIYF
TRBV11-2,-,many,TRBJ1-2,TGTGCCAGCAGCATACAGGGCTATGGCTACACCTTC,CASSIQGYGYTF
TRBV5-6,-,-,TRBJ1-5,TGTGCCAGCAGCTATTGGATGACAGATAGCAATCAGCCCCAGCATTTT,CASSYWMTDSNQPQHF
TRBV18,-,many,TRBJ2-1,TGTGCCAGCTCACCACCGGGGTCGAACAATGAGCAGTTCTTC,CASSPPGSNNEQFF
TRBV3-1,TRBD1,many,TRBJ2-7,TGTGCCAGCAGCCCCCTGGGGACAGGGTCGTACGAGCAGTACTTC,CASSPLGTGSYEQYF
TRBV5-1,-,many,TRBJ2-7,TGCGCCAGCAGCTCCTTTCCTGGTTCATCGTTGGGCGAGCAGTACTTC,CASSSFPGSSLGEQYF
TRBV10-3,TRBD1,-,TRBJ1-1,TGTGCCATCAGTGAGTCGAAGACAGGGGGTGAAGCTTTCTTT,CAISESKTGGEAFF
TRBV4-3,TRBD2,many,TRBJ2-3,TGCGCCAGCAGCCAAGCCCCTACGTCTAGCGGGGTGGGAGATACGCAGTATTTT,CASSQAPTSSGVGDTQYF
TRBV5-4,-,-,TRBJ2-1,TGTGCCAGCAGCTCCCGAGCGGGCAATGAGCAGTCCTTC,CASSSRAGNEQSF
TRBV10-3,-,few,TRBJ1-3,TGTGCCATCAGTGAGTCGACCGGGGGCTCTGGAAACACCATATATTTT,CAISESTGGSGNTIYF
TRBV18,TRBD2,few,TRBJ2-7,TGTGCCAGCTCACCCGGGACTAGCGGGATTAACGAGCAGTACTTC,CASSPGTSGINEQYF
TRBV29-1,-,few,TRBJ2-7,TGCAGCGTTGCTCCGGTACAGAGCTCCTACGAGCAGTACTTC,CSVAPVQSSYEQYF
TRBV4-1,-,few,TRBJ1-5,TGCGCCAGCAGCCAAGGGGGGTTGAGCAATCAGCCCCAGCATTTT,CASSQGGLSNQPQHF
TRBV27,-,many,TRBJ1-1,TGTGCCAGCAGTTTGGACCCCTGGGCTGAAGCTTTCTTT,CASSLDPWAEAFF
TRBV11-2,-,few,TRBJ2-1,TGTGCCAGCAGCGCCGACCGTTCCAATGAGCAGTTCTTC,CASSADRSNEQFF
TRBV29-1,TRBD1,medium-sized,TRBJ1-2,TGCAGCGTTGACGCAGGGGGGCACTATGGCTACACCTTC,CSVDAGGHYGYTF
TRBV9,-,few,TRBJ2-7,TGTGCCAGCAGCGGGACGGGACCCGAGCAGTACTTC,CASSGTGPEQYF
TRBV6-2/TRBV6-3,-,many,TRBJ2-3,TGTGCCAGCAGCCGGGACAGCACAGATACGCAGTATTTT,CASSRDSTDTQYF
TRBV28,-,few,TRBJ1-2,TGTGCCACCTCGTTTGGGGGGTCAGGCTATGGCTACACCTTC,CATSFGGSGYGYTF
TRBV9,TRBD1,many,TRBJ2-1,TGTGCCAGCAACATACAGGGGGGCGAGCAGTTCTTC,CASNIQGGEQFF
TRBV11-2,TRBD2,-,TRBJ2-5,TGTGCCAGCAGCCCCCAACTAGCGGGCGAGACCCAGTACTTC,CASSPQLAGETQYF
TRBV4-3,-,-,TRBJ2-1,TGCGCCAGCAGCCAAGTTGTCGCGGGTTCCTACAATGAGCAGTTCTTC,CASSQVVAGSYNEQFF
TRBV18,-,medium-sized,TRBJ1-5,TGTGCCAGCTCACCACCGTGGGGGGGCCAACAGCCCCAGCATTTT,CASSPPWGGQQPQHF
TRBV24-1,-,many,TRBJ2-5,TGTGCCACCAGTGAGAGGGCCCAAGAGACCCAGTACTTC,CATSERAQETQYF
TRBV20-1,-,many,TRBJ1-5,TGCAGTGCTCGCCCAGGGACTGGCAATCAGCCCCAGCATTTT,CSARPGTGNQPQHF
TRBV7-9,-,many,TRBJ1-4,TGTGCCAGCAGCTTCGGGCGGTTTAGTTATGAACTGTTTTTT,CASSFGRFSYELFF
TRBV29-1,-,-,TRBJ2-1,TGCAGATACACGGCGCGGTACAATGAGCAGTTCTTC,CRYTARYNEQFF
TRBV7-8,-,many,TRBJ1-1,TGTGCCAGCAGTCTCTTACGCAATATGAACACTGAAGCTTTCTTT,CASSLLRNMNTEAFF
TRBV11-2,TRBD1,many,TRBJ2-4,TGTGCCAGCAGCTTAGATTTGGTCCGGACAGGGGAAAGCGCCAAAAACATTCAGTACTTC,CASSLDLVRTGESAKNIQYF
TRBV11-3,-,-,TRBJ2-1,TGTGCCAGCAGCTTAGACAGCGTTAATGAGCAGTTCTTC,CASSLDSVNEQFF
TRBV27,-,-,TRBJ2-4,TGTGCCAGCAGTCCGCGGGACCCTCAAAACATTCAGTACTTC,CASSPRDPQNIQYF
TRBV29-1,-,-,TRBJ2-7,TGCAGCGCCACCCCGGGCAAGTCCTACGAGCAGTACTTC,CSATPGKSYEQYF
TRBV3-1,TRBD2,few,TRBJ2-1,TGTGCCAGCAGCCAAGGAGCGGGAGCAGGATACGAGCAGTTCTTC,CASSQGAGAGYEQFF
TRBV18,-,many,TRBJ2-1,TGTGCCAGCTCACCACCGCATTCGGACAATGAGCAGTTCTTC,CASSPPHSDNEQFF
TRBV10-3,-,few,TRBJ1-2,TGTGCCACCCTTAAAGGTCCGGACTATGGCTACACCTTC,CATLKGPDYGYTF
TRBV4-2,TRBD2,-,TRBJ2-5,TGTGCCAGCAGCCAAGCACTAGCGGGGGTTCCGGAGACCCAGTACTTC,CASSQALAGVPETQYF
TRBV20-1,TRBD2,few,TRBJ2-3,TGCAGTGCCCCTGAGCGGGGCCGCACAGATACGCAGTATTTT,CSAPERGRTDTQYF
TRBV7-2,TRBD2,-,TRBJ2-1,TGTGCCAGCAGCCCGACCGGGGGACTAGCCTATGAGCAGTTCTTC,CASSPTGGLAYEQFF
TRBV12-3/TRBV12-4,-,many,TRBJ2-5,TGTGCCAGCAGTTTTAGGTTCGGGGAGACCCAGTACTTC,CASSFRFGETQYF
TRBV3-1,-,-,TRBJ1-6,TGTGCCAGCAGCCAATTGCACGAGACACTTTCCAGCTCCTATAATTCACCCCTCCACTTT,CASSQLHETLSSSYNSPLHF
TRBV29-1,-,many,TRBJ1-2,TGCAGCGTCCCAAATGGGATGGGAGGAGAGTATGGCTACACCTTC,CSVPNGMGGEYGYTF
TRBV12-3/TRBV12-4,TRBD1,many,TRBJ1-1,TGTGCCAGCAGTCACGTAAGACAGGGGGCCACTGAAGCTTTCTTT,CASSHVRQGATEAFF
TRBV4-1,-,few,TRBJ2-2,TGCGCCAGCAGCCATTTCGGGAGAATTGGCGGGGAGCTGTTTTTT,CASSHFGRIGGELFF
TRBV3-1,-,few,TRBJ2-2,TGTGCCAGCGGACGGAGGGGGACCGGGGAGCTGTTTTTT,CASGRRGTGELFF
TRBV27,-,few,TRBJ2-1,TGTGCCAGCAGTCCCCGGGCGGGATGGGGCTACAATGAGCAGTTCTTC,CASSPRAGWGYNEQFF
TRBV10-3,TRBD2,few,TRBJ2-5,TGTGCCATCACCAGAGGGGAGGGCGAGACCCAGTACTTC,CAITRGEGETQYF
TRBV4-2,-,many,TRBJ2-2,TGTGCCAGCAGCCAAGAAACCAGCGCTAACACCGGGGAGCTGTTTTTT,CASSQETSANTGELFF
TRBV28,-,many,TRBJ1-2,TGTGCCAGCAGTTTAAAAGGGGTGGGCTACACCTTC,CASSLKGVGYTF